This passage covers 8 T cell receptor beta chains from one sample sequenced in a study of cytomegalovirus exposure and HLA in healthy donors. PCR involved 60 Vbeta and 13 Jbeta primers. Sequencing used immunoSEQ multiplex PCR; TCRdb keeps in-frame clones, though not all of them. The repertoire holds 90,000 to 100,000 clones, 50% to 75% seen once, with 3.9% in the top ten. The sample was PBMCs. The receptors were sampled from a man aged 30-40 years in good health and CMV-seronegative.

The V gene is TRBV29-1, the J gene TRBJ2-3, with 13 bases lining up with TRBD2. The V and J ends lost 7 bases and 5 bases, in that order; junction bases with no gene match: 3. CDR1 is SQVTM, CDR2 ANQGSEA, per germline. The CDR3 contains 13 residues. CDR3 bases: TGCAGCGCTAGGACTAGCGGGGGAGATACGCAGTATTTT. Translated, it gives CSARTSGGDTQYF.

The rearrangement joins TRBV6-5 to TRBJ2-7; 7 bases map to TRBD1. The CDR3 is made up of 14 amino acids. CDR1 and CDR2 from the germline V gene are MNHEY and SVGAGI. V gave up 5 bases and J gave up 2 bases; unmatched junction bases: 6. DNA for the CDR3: TGTGCCAGCAGTCAGTATACAGGGGCCTACGAGCAGTACTTC. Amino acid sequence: CASSQYTGAYEQYF.

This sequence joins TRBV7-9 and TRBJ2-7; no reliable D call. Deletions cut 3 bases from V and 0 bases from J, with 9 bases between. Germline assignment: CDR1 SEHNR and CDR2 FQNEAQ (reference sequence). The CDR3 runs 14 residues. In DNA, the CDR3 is TGTGCCAGCAGCTTGGGCGACGGCTCCTACGAGCAGTACTTC. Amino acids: CASSLGDGSYEQYF.

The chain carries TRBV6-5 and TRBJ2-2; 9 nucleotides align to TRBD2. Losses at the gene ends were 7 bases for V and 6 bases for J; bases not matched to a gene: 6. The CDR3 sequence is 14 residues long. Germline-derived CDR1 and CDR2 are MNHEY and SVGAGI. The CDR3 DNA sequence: TGTGCCAGCACCCGGACTAGCGAGCCCGGGGAGCTGTTTTTT. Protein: CASTRTSEPGELFF.

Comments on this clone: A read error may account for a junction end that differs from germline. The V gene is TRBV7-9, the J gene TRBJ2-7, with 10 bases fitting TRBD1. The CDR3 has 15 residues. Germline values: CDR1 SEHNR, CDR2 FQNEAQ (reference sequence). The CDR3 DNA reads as TGTTCCAGCAGCCGGCTGACAGGGGGCCTGGTCGAGCAGTACTTC. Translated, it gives CSSSRLTGGLVEQYF.

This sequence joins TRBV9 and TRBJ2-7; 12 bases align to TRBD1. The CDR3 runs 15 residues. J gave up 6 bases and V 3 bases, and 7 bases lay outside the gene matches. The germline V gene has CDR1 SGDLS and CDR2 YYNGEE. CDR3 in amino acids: CASSAPGTGGLEQYF. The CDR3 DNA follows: TGTGCCAGCAGCGCCCCCGGGACAGGGGGCCTCGAGCAGTACTTC.

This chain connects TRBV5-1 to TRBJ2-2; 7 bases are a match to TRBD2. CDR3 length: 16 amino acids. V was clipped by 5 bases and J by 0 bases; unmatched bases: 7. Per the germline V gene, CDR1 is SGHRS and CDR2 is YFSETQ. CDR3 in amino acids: CASRILAESNTGELFF. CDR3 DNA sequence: TGCGCCAGCAGAATCCTAGCGGAGTCGAACACCGGGGAGCTGTTTTTT.

CDR3 sequence reads: CAWSGLAGINEQYF. The CDR3 DNA reads TGTGCCTGGAGTGGGCTAGCGGGAATCAACGAGCAGTACTTC. This rearrangement joins TRBV30 to TRBJ2-7; TRBD2 aligns across 9 bases. J was trimmed by 5 bases and V by 1 base; bases with no gene match: 6. This CDR3 region has 14 residues. Per the germline V gene, CDR1 is GTSNPN and CDR2 is SVGIG (reference sequence).